The following is a TCR beta chain sequence with its context. What it recognizes is unknown. The sample originates from a study of OX40 agonist ivuxolimab in advanced cancers. Study-wide findings and caveats: Researchers did not establish what antigens the expanded peripheral T cells target.

The germline gives CDR1 SGHRS, CDR2 YFSETQ. This CDR3 region has 16 residues. V shed 4 bases and J 5 bases; nucleotides not matched to a gene: 8. A history of autoimmune disease or systemic immunosuppression excluded patients. Sequencing was performed with immunoSEQ multiplex PCR; in TCRdb, only in-frame clones are kept and a portion is missing. The data contain some 66,000 clones, about three quarters of them singletons. This chain uses TRBV5-1 with TRBJ2-1; 11 bases map to TRBD2. The sample here was CD4+ or CD8+ T cells sorted from blood, taken in a trial of the OX40 agonist ivuxolimab. The sequence derives from an adult with an advanced solid tumor such as melanoma, head and neck, liver or kidney cancer. CDR3 protein: CASSTQASGGNNEQFF. The CDR3 region has the DNA TGCGCCAGCAGCACCCAGGCTAGCGGGGGGAACAATGAGCAGTTCTTC.